What follows are 24 T cell receptor beta chains derived from one specimen sequenced in a study of PD-1 blockade in mismatch repair-deficient tumors. Clones were sequenced by immunoSEQ multiplex PCR, and TCRdb holds only the in-frame ones, with some missing. The profile shows around 130,000 clones, 88% of them singletons. Sequencing used peripheral blood, obtained 72 weeks after starting pembrolizumab. The receptors originated from an adult with mismatch repair-deficient cancer.

The V and J genes are TRBV30 and TRBJ1-5, with D perhaps TRBD1 (6 bases). This CDR3 has 14 amino acids. The germline V gene encodes CDR1 GTSNPN and CDR2 SVGIG (reference sequence). Trimming took 2 bases from V and 2 from J, leaving 10 bases between them. CDR3 DNA: TGTGCCTGGAGTACAGGGATGGGCAATCAGCCCCAGCATTTT. Translation gives CAWSTGMGNQPQHF.

This chain connects TRBV10-3 to TRBJ2-5; 8 bases map to TRBD1. Losses at the gene ends were 6 bases for V and 0 bases for J; bases not matched to a gene: 9. The length of the CDR3 is 16 residues. Per the germline V gene, CDR1 is ENHRY and CDR2 is SYGVKD. The DNA for the CDR3 is TGTGCCATCAGGAAGGGGGACAGGTCGTACCAAGAGACCCAGTACTTC. Its translation: CAIRKGDRSYQETQYF.

This rearrangement joins TRBV13 to TRBJ2-2; D ambiguous. Germline CDR1 reads PRHDT; CDR2 reads FYEKMQ (reference sequence). The V and J ends lost 2 bases and 2 bases respectively, with 0 bases between them. The CDR3 runs to 12 residues. The CDR3, as DNA: TGTGCCAGCAGCTTAAACACCGGGGAGCTGTTTTTT. Its protein is CASSLNTGELFF.

V gene TRBV19 combines with J gene TRBJ2-7; D is unclear. The CDR3 length is 14 residues. V dropped 0 bases and J dropped 3 bases, with 9 bases sitting between them. Germline V lookup: CDR1 LNHDA, CDR2 SQIVND (reference sequence). The CDR3 sequence: CASSIDEPGYEQYF. CDR3 DNA sequence: TGTGCCAGTAGTATAGATGAACCGGGCTACGAGCAGTACTTC.

This clone was observed once. CDR3 sequence (DNA): TGTGCCAGCAGTTCGAGGACCGCCCGAGGGGAGCTGTTTTTT. Residues: CASSSRTARGELFF. V gene TRBV6-6 combines with J gene TRBJ2-2; D unclear. This CDR3 has 14 residues. The germline V and J ends were trimmed by 4 bases and 8 bases, with 14 bases remaining between them. Germline V gives CDR1 MNHNY, CDR2 SVGAGI (reference sequence).

The chain carries TRBV5-1 and TRBJ2-7; TRBD1 matches at 8 bases. V lost 3 bases and J lost 2; bases outside the gene matches: 7. Germline CDR1 SGHRS, CDR2 YFSETQ. The CDR3 consists of 15 residues. CDR3 nucleotide sequence: TGCGCCAGCAGCTACCCGGGACAGGAAACCTACGAGCAGTACTTC. Translated, it gives CASSYPGQETYEQYF.

The chain uses TRBV7-2 and TRBJ1-2, with D tentatively TRBD1 (6 bases). Germline lookup yields CDR1 SGHTA and CDR2 FQGNSA. Trimming removed 1 base at V and 0 bases at J, with 12 bases between. The CDR3 covers 16 residues. CDR3: CASSLDPGAANYGYTF. The DNA for the CDR3 is TGTGCCAGCAGCTTAGATCCAGGGGCGGCTAACTATGGCTACACCTTC.

The rearrangement links TRBV27 to TRBJ2-2, with D maybe TRBD2 (6 bases). The ends were cut back, 2 bases at V and 11 bases at J, with 15 bases in the middle. The CDR3 sequence is 14 residues long. Germline loops: CDR1 MNHEY, CDR2 SMNVEV (reference sequence). The CDR3 protein is CASSLGLAWGELFF. CDR3 DNA: TGTGCCAGCAGTTTAGGTCTAGCGTGGGGTGAGCTGTTTTTT.

This chain uses TRBV2 with TRBJ2-7, with 7 bases that match TRBD2. The CDR3 is 15 amino acids. J lost 1 base, V lost 6 bases, and 9 bases had no gene match. Germline CDR1 and CDR2: SNHLY and FYNNEI. CDR3: CASRGRKRGSYEQYF. Written as DNA, the CDR3 is TGTGCCAGCAGGGGGAGGAAGCGGGGATCCTACGAGCAGTACTTC. The full variable domain, in which reference TRBV2 and TRBJ2-7 provide the parts outside the CDR3, is EPEVTQTPSHQVTQMGQEVILRCVPISNHLYFYWYRQILGQKVEFLVSFYNNEISEKSEIFDDQFSVERPDGSNFTLKIRSTKLEDSAMYFCASRGRKRGSYEQYFGPGTRLTVT.

The J gene is TRBJ1-2, the V gene TRBV19; D gene unclear. V lost 3 bases and J 4 bases, leaving 9 bases between the germline ends. Germline lookup yields CDR1 LNHDA and CDR2 SQIVND (reference sequence). The CDR3 consists of 13 residues. CDR3 sequence reads: CASSIRRSYGYTF. CDR3 nucleotides: TGTGCCAGTAGTATTCGGAGGAGCTATGGCTACACCTTC.

The chain joins TRBV30 to TRBJ2-5, with 7 positions matching TRBD2. This CDR3 is 14 amino acids long. V shed 2 bases and J 5 bases; nucleotides not matched to a gene: 8. Germline loops: CDR1 GTSNPN, CDR2 SVGIG (reference sequence). The CDR3 loop reads CAWSQGGSAETQYF. The CDR3 bases are TGTGCCTGGAGTCAGGGAGGGTCGGCGGAGACCCAGTACTTC.

The genes are TRBV6-1 and TRBJ1-5; D uncertain. V lost 4 bases, J lost 0 bases, and 16 bases lay in between. The CDR3 has 17 amino acids. Per the germline V gene, CDR1 is MNHNS and CDR2 is SASEGT. The CDR3 here is CASSGDWAVYSNQPQHF. Written as DNA, the CDR3 is TGTGCCAGCAGTGGAGATTGGGCGGTTTATAGCAATCAGCCCCAGCATTTT.

This clone was recorded once. The chain couples TRBV19 to TRBJ2-6, with a weak D call TRBD2 (5 bases). Germline V lookup: CDR1 LNHDA, CDR2 SQIVND (reference sequence). The CDR3 is 13 residues long. V was shortened by 8 bases and J by 4 bases, with 9 bases between the two germline ends. CDR3: CASRTAGANVLTF. CDR3 DNA: TGTGCCAGTCGGACTGCAGGGGCCAACGTCCTGACTTTC. Full variable domain (remainder filled in from reference TRBV19 and TRBJ2-6): DGGITQSPKYLFRKEGQNVTLSCEQNLNHDAMYWYRQDPGQGLRLIYYSQIVNDFQKGDIAEGYSVSREKKESFPLTVTSAQKNPTAFYLCASRTAGANVLTFGAGSRLTVL.

The chain employs TRBV4-1 and TRBJ2-1, with D perhaps TRBD1 or TRBD2 (5 bases each). Germline CDR1 reads MGHRA; CDR2 reads YSYEKL. The CDR3 extends over 16 amino acids. V shed 5 bases and J shed 8 bases, with 22 bases lying between them. CDR3 in DNA: TGCGCCAGCAGCTTACCGGACTGGGGGAATTTCGATGAGCAGTTCTTC. Protein product: CASSLPDWGNFDEQFF.

Only one count was recorded for this clone. The chain employs TRBV6-5 and TRBJ2-5; D is uncertain. With 5 bases removed from V and 5 bases from J, the gap between germline ends came to 12 bases. This CDR3 spans 13 amino acids. Germline CDR1 and CDR2: MNHEY and SVGAGI. CDR3 sequence: CASSPWTKETQYF. The CDR3 bases are TGTGCCAGCAGTCCCTGGACCAAGGAGACCCAGTACTTC.

This clone was picked up a small number of times. The chain couples TRBV4-2 to TRBJ2-2; tentatively, D is TRBD2 (5 bases). Between the trimmed V and J ends, which lost 3 bases and 7 bases, there was a span of 12 bases. CDR1 is LGHNA, CDR2 YNFKEQ, per germline. The CDR3 has 14 residues. Here the CDR3 DNA reads TGTGCCAGCAGCCAGAATAGCGAGCGCGGGGAGCTGTTTTTT. It codes for CASSQNSERGELFF.

V is TRBV6-5 and J is TRBJ2-7; the D call may be TRBD1 or TRBD2 (5 bases each). With 2 bases removed from V and 2 bases from J, the gap between germline ends came to 16 bases. The length of the CDR3 is 16 residues. The V gene's germline CDR1 is MNHEY and CDR2 SVGAGI. The DNA for the CDR3 is TGTGCCAGCAGTTACAATGTTCAGGGAGCCACCTACGAGCAGTACTTC. This encodes CASSYNVQGATYEQYF.

The chain links TRBV5-1 to TRBJ2-1; D not resolved. The CDR3 spans 14 residues. Germline V gives CDR1 SGHRS, CDR2 YFSETQ. The V end lost 1 base, the J end lost 0 bases, and 5 bases lay between the germline ends. The CDR3 loop reads CASSLRTSYNEQFF. In DNA form, the CDR3 reads TGCGCCAGCAGCTTGCGGACCTCCTACAATGAGCAGTTCTTC. The variable domain in full, with the rest retrieved from reference TRBV5-1 and TRBJ2-1, is KAGVTQTPRYLIKTRGQQVTLSCSPISGHRSVSWYQQTPGQGLQFLFEYFSETQRNKGNFPGRFSGRQFSNSRSEMNVSTLELGDSALYLCASSLRTSYNEQFFGPGTRLTVL.

DNA for the CDR3: TGCGCCAGCAGTGAGTCCCCCGGGACCGGCTATGGCTACACCTTC. This codes for CASSESPGTGYGYTF. The chain carries TRBV10-2 and TRBJ1-2; maybe TRBD1 (5 bases). CDR3 size: 15 residues. V was cut by 0 bases and J by 4 bases, with 12 bases left in between. CDR1 and CDR2 (germline): WSHSY, SAAADI.

CDR3 DNA: TGCGCCAGCAGCTTGAGCGGGAAATCTGAGACCGAAAAACTGTTTTTT. It is translated as CASSLSGKSETEKLFF. The J gene is TRBJ1-4, the V gene TRBV5-1; D gene uncertain. This CDR3 comprises 16 residues. The germline V gene has CDR1 SGHRS and CDR2 YFSETQ. Trimming took off 1 base at V and 8 bases at J, with 18 bases between the two ends. Using reference TRBV5-1 and TRBJ1-4 for the parts outside the CDR3, the full variable domain is KAGVTQTPRYLIKTRGQQVTLSCSPISGHRSVSWYQQTPGQGLQFLFEYFSETQRNKGNFPGRFSGRQFSNSRSEMNVSTLELGDSALYLCASSLSGKSETEKLFFGSGTQLSVL.

Written as DNA, the CDR3 is TGTGCCAGCAGCCAGGGACAGGGGGGGCGCGAGCAGTACTTC. Its translation is CASSQGQGGREQYF. The chain has TRBV7-9 and TRBJ2-7, with 11 bases aligning to TRBD1. V gave up 5 bases and J gave up 6 bases; unmatched junction bases: 6. From germline, CDR1 is SEHNR and CDR2 FQNEAQ (reference sequence). This CDR3 region has 14 residues.

The chain couples TRBV27 to TRBJ2-1; D unresolved. Trimming took off 0 bases at V and 4 bases at J, with 10 bases between the two ends. Germline V CDR1 and CDR2: MNHEY, SMNVEV (reference sequence). CDR3 size: 15 residues. DNA of the CDR3: TGTGCCAGCAGTTTATCCACTACCTATTACAATGAGCAGTTCTTC. Its translation: CASSLSTTYYNEQFF.

V gene TRBV7-2 combines with J gene TRBJ1-3, with 8 bases aligning to TRBD1. Germline-derived CDR1 and CDR2 are SGHTA and FQGNSA. The CDR3 is 16 residues long. With V trimmed by 5 bases and J by 2 bases, 8 bases remained unmatched. CDR3 sequence (DNA): TGTGCCAGCAGCCCACGGCAGGGGGCGCCTGGAAACACCATATATTTT. Amino acids: CASSPRQGAPGNTIYF. The whole variable domain, remainder taken from reference TRBV7-2 and TRBJ1-3, is GAGVSQSPSNKVTEKGKDVELRCDPISGHTALYWYRQSLGQGLEFLIYFQGNSAPDKSGLPSDRFSAERTGGSVSTLTIQRTQQEDSAVYLCASSPRQGAPGNTIYFGEGSWLTVV.

This chain joins TRBV20-1 and TRBJ2-2; D is ambiguous. Looked up from germline, CDR1 is DFQATT and CDR2 is SNEGSKA (reference sequence). This CDR3 comprises 11 residues. The V end was cut by 6 bases, the J end by 3 bases, with 5 bases between. The CDR3 sequence: CSAKDTGELFF. CDR3 nucleotide sequence: TGCAGTGCCAAGGACACCGGGGAGCTGTTTTTT.